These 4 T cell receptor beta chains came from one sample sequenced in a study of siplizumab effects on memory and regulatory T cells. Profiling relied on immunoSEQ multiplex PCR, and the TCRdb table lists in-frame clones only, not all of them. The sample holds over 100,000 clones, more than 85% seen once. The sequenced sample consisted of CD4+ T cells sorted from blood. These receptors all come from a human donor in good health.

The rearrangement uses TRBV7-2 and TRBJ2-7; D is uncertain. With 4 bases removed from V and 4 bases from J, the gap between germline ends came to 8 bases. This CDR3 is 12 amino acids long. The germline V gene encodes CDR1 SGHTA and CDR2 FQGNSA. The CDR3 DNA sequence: TGTGCCAGCAGCTCTACCATATACGAGCAGTACTTC. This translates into CASSSTIYEQYF. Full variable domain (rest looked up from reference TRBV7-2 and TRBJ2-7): GAGVSQSPSNKVTEKGKDVELRCDPISGHTALYWYRQSLGQGLEFLIYFQGNSAPDKSGLPSDRFSAERTGGSVSTLTIQRTQQEDSAVYLCASSSTIYEQYFGPGTRLTVT.

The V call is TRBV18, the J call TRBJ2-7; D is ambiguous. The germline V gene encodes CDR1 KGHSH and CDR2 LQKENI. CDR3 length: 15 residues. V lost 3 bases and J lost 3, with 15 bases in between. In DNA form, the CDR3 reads TGTGCCAGCTCACCTTCCAGAGGAGCTGGCTACGAGCAGTACTTC. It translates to CASSPSRGAGYEQYF.

For the CDR3, the DNA is TGCGCCAGCAGCTTGGCAGGGGCAACGGTCCACGAGCAGTACTTC. This codes for CASSLAGATVHEQYF. This chain joins TRBV5-1 and TRBJ2-7; tentatively, D is TRBD1 (6 bases). This CDR3 is 15 amino acids long. Germline CDR1 SGHRS, CDR2 YFSETQ. Trimming cost V 0 bases and J 5 bases, with 15 bases left between them.

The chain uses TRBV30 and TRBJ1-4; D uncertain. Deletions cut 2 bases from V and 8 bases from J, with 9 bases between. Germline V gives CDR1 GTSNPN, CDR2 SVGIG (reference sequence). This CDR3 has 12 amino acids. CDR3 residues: CAWSSNTEKLFF. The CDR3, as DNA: TGTGCCTGGAGTTCAAACACAGAAAAACTGTTTTTT.